The 27 T cell receptor beta chains presented below share a single source sample, sequenced in a study of regulatory T cells in long-lasting Graves disease. Arm-PCR of CDR3 regions with iRepertoire HTBI primers generated TCR beta libraries. TCRdb reanalysed the multiplex PCR reads using MiXCR and keeps one entry per CDR3 protein. The sample has some 330,000 distinct CDR3 sequences, approximately 23% seen once. Noted time point: persistent/refractory GD, antithyroid drugs over 5 years with positive TRAb. Isolated PBMC RNA provided the starting material for the TCR library. The sample consisted of peripheral blood mononuclear cells (PBMCs), taken when the disease was refractory, from a patient treated with antithyroid drugs. The receptors were gathered from a woman aged 40 to 50 with Graves disease.

Comments on this clonotype: Its ends do not fully match the called genes, so a read error is possible. The chain links TRBV7-7 to TRBJ2-2; no clear D. The germline V gene encodes CDR1 SSHAT and CDR2 FNYEAQ (reference sequence). The CDR3 length is 15 residues. CDR3 DNA: TGTGCTAGCAGCTTAGAATCACCGAACACCGGGGAGCTGTTTTTT. Encoded protein: CASSLESPNTGELFF.

This clonotype was recorded a few times. The chain combines TRBV20-1 with TRBJ2-7; 11 nucleotides align to TRBD1. Germline V lookup: CDR1 DFQATT, CDR2 SNEGSKA (reference sequence). J lost 3 bases, V lost 5 bases, and 6 bases had no gene match. The CDR3 is 14 residues long. CDR3 residues: CSALDGTGGYEQYF. In DNA, the CDR3 is TGCAGTGCTTTAGACGGGACAGGGGGCTACGAGCAGTACTTC.

This clonotype appeared many times. The chain has TRBV27 and TRBJ2-5; D is uncertain. The CDR3 runs to 15 residues. Germline V gene data show CDR1 as MNHEY and CDR2 as SMNVEV (reference sequence). V was trimmed by 0 bases and J by 5 bases, leaving 13 bases between them. CDR3 protein: CASSLSLAARETQYF. DNA for the CDR3: TGTGCCAGCAGTTTATCTTTGGCCGCGCGGGAGACCCAGTACTTC.

There are many counts of this clonotype. The chain links TRBV12-3 or TRBV12-4 to TRBJ2-7, with TRBD2 matching over 7 bases. The CDR3 sequence is 13 residues long. After removal of 5 bases from V and 7 bases from J, the junction contained 8 bases not matched to a gene. CDR3 coding DNA: TGTGCCAGCAGTGGGACTAATGACTTAGAGCAGTACTTC. This translates into CASSGTNDLEQYF.

The chain links TRBV7-9 to TRBJ2-2; TRBD2 matches at 8 bases. CDR1 is SEHNR and CDR2 is FQNEAQ in the germline V gene (reference sequence). The CDR3 sequence is 16 residues long. V shed 0 bases, J shed 3 bases, and the junction held 3 bases outside the gene matches. The CDR3 DNA sequence: TGTGCCAGCAGCTTAGCGACCGGGAGGGACACCGGGGAGCTGTTTTTT. Translation: CASSLATGRDTGELFF.

Only a few counts were recorded for this clonotype. The chain uses TRBV13 and TRBJ1-1; a possible D gene is TRBD1 (6 bases). Trimming left V 0 bases short and J 10 bases short, with 15 bases between. Germline V lookup: CDR1 PRHDT, CDR2 FYEKMQ (reference sequence). CDR3 length: 14 amino acids. This chain's CDR3 is CASSLGLEGGRAFF. DNA of the CDR3: TGTGCCAGCAGCTTAGGGTTAGAGGGGGGAAGAGCTTTCTTT.

This clonotype was recorded a few times. The V and J genes are TRBV10-3 and TRBJ2-7, with a weak D call TRBD1 (6 bases). V lost 7 bases to trimming and J lost 0 bases, with 13 bases between them. This CDR3 comprises 14 residues. Per the germline V gene, CDR1 is ENHRY and CDR2 is SYGVKD. For the CDR3, the DNA is TGTGCCATCACCTCTCGGGACATCTCCTACGAGCAGTACTTC. Translating gives CAITSRDISYEQYF.

This clonotype was observed many times. V usage is TRBV7-2 and J usage is TRBJ1-1; maybe TRBD1 (5 bases). Trimming pared 5 bases from V and 5 bases from J, leaving 21 bases between. Per the germline V gene, CDR1 is SGHTA and CDR2 is FQGNSA. The CDR3 extends over 16 amino acids. The CDR3 sequence: CASSDQGTDGKTEAFF. CDR3 bases: TGTGCCAGCAGCGATCAAGGGACGGACGGCAAGACTGAAGCTTTCTTT.

This chain's CDR3 is CSASKRSGHDEQYF. As DNA, the CDR3 is TGCAGTGCTAGTAAGAGGTCAGGGCACGACGAGCAGTACTTC. The gene calls are TRBV20-1 and TRBJ2-7; possibly TRBD1 for D (5 bases). CDR1 and CDR2 from the germline V gene are DFQATT and SNEGSKA (reference sequence). The CDR3 sequence is 14 residues long. V gave up 3 bases and J gave up 5 bases, with 17 bases separating them.

This clonotype appeared a few times. The chain is built from TRBV20-1 and TRBJ2-7; 8 bases fit TRBD2. The CDR3 runs 14 residues. V lost 0 bases to trimming and J lost 0 bases; unmatched junction nucleotides: 1. Germline V lookup: CDR1 DFQATT, CDR2 SNEGSKA (reference sequence). The CDR3 nucleotides are TGCAGTGCTAGAGAGGGGACTAGCTCCTACGAGCAGTACTTC. This translates into CSAREGTSSYEQYF.

This chain links TRBV18 with TRBJ1-2, with 7 bases lining up with TRBD1. Looked up from germline, CDR1 is KGHSH and CDR2 is LQKENI. The CDR3 is 15 residues long. The J segment lost 2 bases and the V segment lost 1 base, leaving 4 bases of the junction unmatched. This chain's CDR3 is CASSPLQGFNYGYTF. The CDR3 region has the DNA TGTGCCAGCTCACCACTACAGGGGTTCAACTATGGCTACACCTTC.

About this clonotype itself: A much more abundant neighbour one base away suggests this may be a read error. The chain links TRBV5-6 to TRBJ1-1; D uncertain. Trimming removed 6 bases at V and 0 bases at J, with 9 bases between. CDR1 is SGHDT, CDR2 YYEEEE, per germline. The length of the CDR3 is 13 residues. This CDR3 reads CASNPNMNTEAFF. The CDR3 region has the DNA TGTGCCAGCAACCCAAACATGAACACTGAAGCTTTCTTT.

This chain uses TRBV10-2 with TRBJ1-5, with D perhaps matching TRBD1 (5 bases). The CDR3 has 13 residues. The germline V and J ends were trimmed by 9 bases and 1 base, with 10 bases remaining between them. Germline V gene data show CDR1 as WSHSY and CDR2 as SAAADI. The CDR3 here is CASAGLSNQPQHF. For the CDR3, the DNA is TGCGCCAGTGCAGGGTTAAGCAATCAGCCCCAGCATTTT.

This clonotype was seen repeatedly, ten times or more. The genes are TRBV2 and TRBJ1-5, with D unclear. This CDR3 spans 14 amino acids. Germline assignment: CDR1 SNHLY and CDR2 FYNNEI. Trimming cost V 6 bases and J 0 bases, with 9 bases left between them. The DNA of the CDR3 is TGTGCCAGCAGGAGGACGGATAGCAATCAGCCCCAGCATTTT. It yields the protein CASRRTDSNQPQHF.

This clonotype was observed many times. V is TRBV27 and J is TRBJ1-2; D uncertain. Germline lookup yields CDR1 MNHEY and CDR2 SMNVEV (reference sequence). Trimming shortened V by 6 bases and J by 4 bases, and 18 bases separated the two germline ends. This CDR3 has 15 residues. The CDR3 DNA sequence: TGTGCCAGCAGGGCCTCCGGGTCCCTGATCTATGGCTACACCTTC. Protein: CASRASGSLIYGYTF.

This clonotype was seen a few times. This rearrangement joins TRBV30 to TRBJ1-5, with a weak D call TRBD1 (6 bases). Trimming removed 1 base from V and 3 bases from J, with 10 bases in between. The length of the CDR3 is 14 residues. The germline V gene has CDR1 GTSNPN and CDR2 SVGIG (reference sequence). CDR3 nucleotides: TGTGCCTGGAGTGAACAGGGACCCAATCAGCCCCAGCATTTT. Its protein is CAWSEQGPNQPQHF.

This clonotype was detected a few times. CDR3 loop: CASSQIGKIETQYF. The CDR3, as DNA: TGTGCCAGCAGCCAGATCGGCAAGATAGAGACCCAGTACTTC. The gene calls are TRBV3-1 and TRBJ2-5; D is unresolved. The CDR3 sequence is 14 residues long. V lost 3 bases and J 4 bases, leaving 12 bases between the germline ends. The germline CDR1 and CDR2 sequences are LGHDT and YNNKEL (reference sequence).

The rearrangement joins TRBV19 to TRBJ1-1; D gene unclear. Trimming left V 3 bases short and J 1 base short, with 12 bases between. Germline values: CDR1 LNHDA, CDR2 SQIVND (reference sequence). The CDR3 covers 15 residues. CDR3 in amino acids: CASSIGPFQNTEAFF. The CDR3 DNA reads as TGTGCCAGTAGTATCGGACCCTTCCAGAACACTGAAGCTTTCTTT. Supplemented by reference TRBV19 and TRBJ1-1, the full variable domain reads DGGITQSPKYLFRKEGQNVTLSCEQNLNHDAMYWYRQDPGQGLRLIYYSQIVNDFQKGDIAEGYSVSREKKESFPLTVTSAQKNPTAFYLCASSIGPFQNTEAFFGQGTRLTVV.

V gene TRBV29-1 combines with J gene TRBJ2-1; the D gene is possibly TRBD2 (6 bases). From germline, CDR1 is SQVTM and CDR2 ANQGSEA. Trimming took off 5 bases at V and 9 bases at J, with 20 bases between the two ends. This CDR3 is 14 amino acids long. The CDR3 spells CSVHPHRGTGEQFF. In nucleotides, the CDR3 is TGCAGCGTTCACCCTCACCGGGGGACGGGTGAGCAGTTCTTC.

The rearrangement links TRBV7-8 to TRBJ2-7; 7 nucleotides align to TRBD1. Germline CDR1 is SGHVS and CDR2 is FQNEAQ. The CDR3 length is 16 residues. V lost 6 bases to trimming and J lost 0 bases; unmatched junction nucleotides: 11. The CDR3 DNA follows: TGTGCCAGCAGGGGACCGGGACGGGACAGCTCCTACGAGCAGTACTTC. Translated, it gives CASRGPGRDSSYEQYF.

The sample holds many counts of this clonotype. The V call is TRBV28, the J call TRBJ1-2; possibly TRBD1 for D (6 bases). The CDR3 runs to 14 residues. The V gene's germline CDR1 is MDHEN and CDR2 SYDVKM. Trimming shortened V by 3 bases and J by 2 bases, and 10 bases separated the two germline ends. The CDR3 loop is CASSFRGLNYGYTF. In DNA, the CDR3 is TGTGCCAGCAGTTTCAGGGGACTCAACTATGGCTACACCTTC.

This clonotype came up many times. V and J are TRBV6-1 and TRBJ2-7; 9 positions match TRBD2. The CDR3 sequence is 15 residues long. With V trimmed by 2 bases and J by 3 bases, 5 bases remained unmatched. Germline values: CDR1 MNHNS, CDR2 SASEGT. CDR3 residues: CASSELAGVRYEQYF. In nucleotides, the CDR3 is TGTGCCAGCAGTGAATTAGCGGGAGTTCGCTACGAGCAGTACTTC.

This clonotype was found many times. The chain employs TRBV27 and TRBJ2-7; D may match TRBD1 or TRBD2 (5 bases each). V lost 4 bases, J lost 5 bases, and 21 bases lay in between. Germline V gives CDR1 MNHEY, CDR2 SMNVEV (reference sequence). The CDR3 sequence is 16 residues long. CDR3 nucleotide sequence: TGTGCCAGCAGTTCCTACAGATCCGGGACGATCCACGAGCAGTACTTC. This codes for CASSSYRSGTIHEQYF.

With respect to this clonotype: A much bigger clone sits one base away, suggesting this may be a read error. The chain combines TRBV24-1 with TRBJ1-5; D is ambiguous. Trimming removed 5 bases from V and 5 bases from J, with 6 bases in between. Germline V gene sequence: CDR1 KGHDR, CDR2 SFDVKD. The CDR3 consists of 12 residues. CDR3 nucleotides: TGTGCCACCAGTGGAGGGTATCAGCCCCAGCATTTT. It codes for CATSGGYQPQHF.

This clonotype has at least ten counts. This chain uses TRBV20-1 with TRBJ2-7; TRBD2 aligns across 10 bases. J was trimmed by 1 base and V by 3 bases; bases with no gene match: 3. The CDR3 loop spans 14 amino acids. Germline V gene sequence: CDR1 DFQATT, CDR2 SNEGSKA (reference sequence). This chain's CDR3 is CSARELAGSYEQYF. CDR3 DNA sequence: TGCAGTGCTAGGGAACTAGCGGGATCCTACGAGCAGTACTTC.

At least ten counts were recorded for this clonotype. The rearrangement links TRBV28 to TRBJ1-5, with D possibly being TRBD1 (5 bases). V lost 1 base and J lost 6, with 19 bases in between. Germline CDR1 MDHEN, CDR2 SYDVKM. CDR3 length equals 17 residues. The CDR3 loop is CASSLSGLYLSGQPQHF. The CDR3 nucleotides are TGTGCCAGCAGTTTATCAGGGTTGTACTTGTCGGGTCAGCCCCAGCATTTT.

This clonotype was detected many times. The chain combines TRBV7-9 with TRBJ2-7; TRBD1 might be the D (5 bases). This CDR3 has 19 amino acids. The V end lost 2 bases, the J end lost 2 bases, and 25 bases lay between the germline ends. Looked up from germline, CDR1 is SEHNR and CDR2 is FQNEAQ (reference sequence). The CDR3: CASSLTLSYRAGPPYEQYF. In DNA form, the CDR3 reads TGTGCCAGCAGCTTAACCCTCTCCTACCGGGCAGGGCCCCCCTACGAGCAGTACTTC.